This T cell receptor (beta chain) derives from a study of shared clonotypes between healthy human individuals. Study observations and caveats: In this cohort, only blood was sampled, and tissue repertoires likely differ.

With respect to this clone: What it recognizes is unknown. One base away lies a much larger clone, so this may be a sequencing read error.

Ten immunoSEQ deep assay plates served to sequence unsorted PBMC DNA. Only in-frame clones appear in the TCRdb table, and some are missing; sequencing was by immunoSEQ multiplex PCR. Found here are 450,000 or so clones, around 77% of them singletons; the top ten hold around 12%. Each of the donors was a healthy adult who was HIV-negative and had not had a recent acute infection or vaccination. Trimming removed 3 bases from V and 11 bases from J, with 22 bases in between. The germline CDR1 and CDR2 sequences are MNHNS and SASEGT. CDR3 length equals 15 residues. The sequenced sample was PBMCs. This sequence originates from a woman aged 40-49 years in good health. Some clones in this sample may be carry-over from other donors' samples. V and J are TRBV6-1 and TRBJ2-5, with a tentative D call TRBD1 (7 bases). CDR3 nucleotides: TGTGCCAGCAGTGACAGGGGGGAAGGTTTATACGGGCAGTACTTC. Translated, it gives CASSDRGEGLYGQYF.